A selection of T cell receptor beta chains follows, all from one sample in a study of T-cell reconstitution after alpha-beta-depleted transplantation in children. MiXCR, run by TCRdb on the PCR reads, gives a single entry per CDR3 protein. The repertoire has a few hundred thousand distinct CDR3 sequences, about 9.3% of them found once; the top ten carry under 3%. The sequencing used PBMCs from the stem cell graft donor, collected from the stem cell graft. The receptors were gathered from a human donor who donated a stem cell graft to a child with acute lymphoblastic leukemia. Each CDR3 is given with its conserved first and last residue. D genes are given only for firm matches. A clone size is listed for some rows: how often the clone was seen (once, few, many), or a class if it is expanded.

size: NA
V: TRBV5-6
D: TRBD2
J: TRBJ2-1
DNA: TGTGCCAGCAGCTCCGGGACTAGCGGGAGGGGGTCCTACAATGAGCAGTTCTTC
CDR3: CASSSGTSGRGSYNEQFF

size: NA
V: TRBV18
D: NA
J: TRBJ2-1
DNA: TGTGCCAGGTCAGGAGAATCCGGGCAGTTCTTC
CDR3: CARSGESGQFF

size: few
V: TRBV10-3
D: NA
J: TRBJ2-1
DNA: TGTGCCATCAGGCAGGGGAATTACAATGAGCAGTTCTTC
CDR3: CAIRQGNYNEQFF

size: few
V: TRBV5-1
D: TRBD1
J: TRBJ2-7
DNA: TGCGCCAGCAGCTCCGCCGGGACAGGGACGAGGGAGCAGTACTTC
CDR3: CASSSAGTGTREQYF

size: NA
V: TRBV9
D: TRBD1
J: TRBJ2-2
DNA: TGTGCCAGCAGCGTAGGAGGTATGGACAGGGGCGAGGACGGGGAGCTGTTTTTT
CDR3: CASSVGGMDRGEDGELFF

size: NA
V: TRBV12-3/TRBV12-4
D: TRBD1
J: TRBJ1-4
DNA: TGTGCCAGCAGAAGGGACAGTTCTAATGAAAAACTGTTTTTT
CDR3: CASRRDSSNEKLFF

size: NA
V: TRBV5-1
D: NA
J: TRBJ2-6
DNA: TGCGCCAGCAGCTTGGAAGACTCCGGGGCCAACGTCCTGACTTTC
CDR3: CASSLEDSGANVLTF

size: many
V: TRBV29-1
D: TRBD2
J: TRBJ2-7
DNA: TGCAGCGTTGCCACTAGCGGGATATACGAGCAGTACTTC
CDR3: CSVATSGIYEQYF

size: many
V: TRBV12-3/TRBV12-4
D: TRBD2
J: TRBJ2-1
DNA: TGTGCCAGCAGTTTCCGGACTAGCGGGAGCTACAATGAGCAGTTCTTC
CDR3: CASSFRTSGSYNEQFF

size: NA
V: TRBV27
D: TRBD1
J: TRBJ1-2
DNA: TGTGCCAGCTACTCAGGGGGCTATGGCTACACCTTC
CDR3: CASYSGGYGYTF

size: many
V: TRBV7-9
D: NA
J: TRBJ2-1
DNA: TGTGCCAGCAGCCCCCGGGGGGCCTCCTACAATGAGCAGTTCTTC
CDR3: CASSPRGASYNEQFF

size: many
V: TRBV28
D: NA
J: TRBJ1-1
DNA: TGTGCCAGCAGTTTTACAGGGACAACTGAAGCTTTCTTT
CDR3: CASSFTGTTEAFF

size: few
V: TRBV27
D: TRBD2
J: TRBJ2-7
DNA: TGTGCCAGCAGTTTATCGGGCGGGAGTGGATACGAGCAGTACTTC
CDR3: CASSLSGGSGYEQYF

size: NA
V: TRBV27
D: NA
J: TRBJ2-1
DNA: TGTGCCAGCAGCCAAAATGGGAATGAGCAGTTCTTC
CDR3: CASSQNGNEQFF

size: NA
V: TRBV7-8
D: TRBD1
J: TRBJ1-5
DNA: TGTGCCAGCAGCTTAGAGGGGGCTGGGCCCCAGCATTTT
CDR3: CASSLEGAGPQHF

size: NA
V: TRBV4-3
D: TRBD2
J: TRBJ2-3
DNA: TGCGCCAGCAGCCAAGGCCCCACTAGCGGGAGTGATACGCAGTATTTT
CDR3: CASSQGPTSGSDTQYF

size: NA
V: TRBV5-1
D: NA
J: TRBJ2-7
DNA: TGCGCCAGCAGCGCTACAGGGGCGCGGGCGGGACAGCAGTACTTC
CDR3: CASSATGARAGQQYF

size: many
V: TRBV4-1
D: NA
J: TRBJ1-4
DNA: TGCGCCAGCAGCCCGCCAGGGCCGAATGAAAAACTGTTTTTT
CDR3: CASSPPGPNEKLFF